The rows below give T cell receptor beta chains drawn from one sample of a study of blood T cells in healthy people across ages. TCRdb independently ran MiXCR on the 5' RACE reads; one entry per CDR3 protein. The sample lists around 670,000 distinct CDR3 sequences; about 30% were seen once. Sequencing was done on a sample of blood. The receptors were sampled from a woman aged 80 or over in good health. Both conserved end residues are part of each CDR3. The D gene is left open where the match is weak. Expanded clones get a size class; other rows say once, few or many, or leave the size out.

j_call v_call clone_size d_call cdr3_aa cdr3_nt
TRBJ2-7 TRBV20-1 many - CSAPPQGRGSYEQYF TGCAGTGCACCCCCTCAGGGGCGGGGATCCTACGAGCAGTACTTC
TRBJ1-1 TRBV3-1 many - CASSQESDTEAFF TGTGCCAGCAGCCAAGAATCGGACACTGAAGCTTTCTTT
TRBJ2-4 TRBV20-1 - - CSAGIGENIQYF TGCAGTGCGGGAATTGGGGAAAACATTCAGTACTTC
TRBJ1-1 TRBV9 many - CASSVGPGNTEAFF TGTGCCAGCAGCGTAGGGCCGGGGAACACTGAAGCTTTCTTT
TRBJ2-3 TRBV4-3 many - CASSQGGGTGPTNTQYF TGCGCCAGCAGCCAAGGCGGGGGGACAGGCCCAACTAATACGCAGTATTTT
TRBJ2-7 TRBV2 few - CASSQTGAVPYEQYF TGTGCCAGCAGTCAGACAGGCGCGGTGCCCTACGAGCAGTACTTC
TRBJ2-1 TRBV5-1 many TRBD2 CASSALGAGGYNEQFF TGCGCCAGCAGCGCCCTCGGCGCGGGGGGTTACAATGAGCAGTTCTTC
TRBJ2-3 TRBV4-3 many - CASSQDAARASTDTQYF TGCGCCAGCAGCCAAGATGCCGCCAGGGCTAGCACAGATACGCAGTATTTT
TRBJ1-4 TRBV6-6 once TRBD1 CASSFPERTGGWEKLFF TGTGCCAGCAGTTTCCCCGAACGGACAGGGGGATGGGAAAAACTGTTTTTT
TRBJ2-2 TRBV7-2 many TRBD2 CASSLGLAANTGELFF TGTGCCAGCAGCTTGGGACTAGCGGCGAACACCGGGGAGCTGTTTTTT
TRBJ2-7 TRBV5-1 many TRBD2 CASSLGGVSYEQYF TGTGCCAGCAGCTTGGGGGGGGTCTCCTACGAGCAGTACTTC
TRBJ1-6 TRBV10-3 many - CAISDPNSPLHF TGTGCCATCAGTGATCCGAATTCACCCCTCCACTTT
TRBJ2-7 TRBV9 many TRBD2 CASSAGLAGVHEQYF TGTGCCAGCAGCGCAGGACTAGCGGGTGTTCACGAGCAGTACTTC
TRBJ2-7 TRBV28 many - CASTERGHSYEQYF TGTGCCAGCACGGAAAGGGGACACTCCTACGAGCAGTACTTC
TRBJ1-6 TRBV5-1 many - CASSLDDARSPLHF TGCGCCAGCAGCTTGGACGACGCGAGATCACCCCTCCACTTT
TRBJ1-5 TRBV12-3/TRBV12-4 many - CASSLGDGHSNQPQHF TGTGCCAGCAGTTTAGGGGACGGCCATAGCAATCAGCCCCAGCATTTT
TRBJ1-2 TRBV20-1 - - CSARAGIAGSYTF TGCAGTGCCAGGGCCGGGATCGCGGGTAGCTACACCTTC
TRBJ2-7 TRBV7-9 - TRBD2 CASSLGLAAEQYF TGTGCCAGCAGCTTGGGCCTAGCGGCCGAGCAGTACTTC
TRBJ1-2 TRBV7-2 many TRBD1 CASSLGSYGTVYGYTF TGTGCCAGCAGCTTAGGGTCCTATGGGACAGTCTATGGCTACACCTTC
TRBJ2-7 TRBV28 many - CASSFTDPYEQYF TGTGCCAGCAGTTTTACAGACCCCTACGAGCAGTACTTC
TRBJ2-1 TRBV3-1 - TRBD2 CASSQASGGNEQFF TGTGCCAGCAGCCAAGCCTCGGGGGGAAATGAGCAGTTCTTC
TRBJ2-1 TRBV5-1 many TRBD2 CASRPGTSGGALYNEQFF TGCGCCAGCAGACCTGGGACTAGCGGGGGGGCACTCTACAATGAGCAGTTCTTC
TRBJ1-6 TRBV7-2 few - CASSSYYNSPLHF TGTGCCAGCAGCTCCTACTATAATTCACCCCTCCACTTT
TRBJ2-7 TRBV20-1 many - CSAREPQGSYEQYF TGCAGTGCTAGAGAACCACAGGGCTCCTACGAGCAGTACTTC
TRBJ2-3 TRBV11-2 many - CASSSPLGTRRTDTQYF TGTGCCAGCAGCTCCCCCCTGGGCACACGACGCACAGATACGCAGTATTTT
TRBJ2-5 TRBV20-1 - - CSGQLYETQYF TGCAGTGGACAGCTCTATGAGACCCAGTACTTC
TRBJ2-1 TRBV27 many - CASSPLTPSSYNEQFF TGTGCCAGCAGTCCCTTGACTCCGAGCTCCTACAATGAGCAGTTCTTC
TRBJ2-1 TRBV4-2 - - CASSQEGGVTYNEQFF TGTGCCAGCAGCCAAGAGGGAGGCGTAACATACAATGAGCAGTTCTTC
TRBJ2-1 TRBV27 many - CASGGQNNEQFF TGTGCCAGTGGGGGGCAGAACAATGAGCAGTTCTTC
TRBJ1-2 TRBV20-1 many TRBD1 CSARDLQGASYTF TGCAGTGCTAGAGATTTACAGGGGGCAAGCTACACCTTC
TRBJ2-7 TRBV5-1 - TRBD1 CASSEQGAGYEQYF TGCGCCAGCAGCGAACAGGGGGCAGGATACGAGCAGTACTTC
TRBJ1-1 TRBV28 - - CASSRGRLMNTEAFF TGTGCCAGCAGCCGGGGACGTCTTATGAACACTGAAGCTTTCTTT
TRBJ2-3 TRBV7-8 few - CASSLYLQGEDTQYF TGTGCCAGCAGCTTATATTTACAGGGTGAAGATACGCAGTATTTT
TRBJ2-7 TRBV12-5 many TRBD1 CASGLGRTGGTTLGHYEQYF TGTGCTAGTGGTTTGGGGCGGACAGGGGGAACCACTTTGGGACACTACGAGCAGTACTTC
TRBJ2-1 TRBV12-3/TRBV12-4 many - CASSFTTDEQFF TGTGCCAGCAGTTTTACCACCGATGAGCAGTTCTTC
TRBJ1-2 TRBV6-6 - TRBD1 CASSYPGQGASGYTF TGTGCCAGCAGTTACCCGGGACAGGGGGCTTCTGGCTACACCTTC
TRBJ2-2 TRBV7-8 few - CASSSLPTGELFF TGTGCCAGCAGCTCTTTACCCACCGGGGAGCTGTTTTTT
TRBJ2-7 TRBV29-1 - TRBD1 CSAARDRAFQYF TGCAGCGCCGCCCGGGACAGGGCATTTCAGTACTTC
TRBJ2-2 TRBV28 few TRBD1 CASRTGGVSSGELFF TGTGCCAGCAGAACAGGGGGTGTTAGCTCCGGGGAGCTGTTTTTT
TRBJ2-3 TRBV5-1 many - CASSRLSQTSTDTQYF TGCGCCAGCAGCCGACTGTCGCAGACAAGCACAGATACGCAGTATTTT
TRBJ1-2 TRBV7-2 many TRBD1 CASSSDRADYGYTF TGTGCCAGCAGCTCCGACAGGGCTGACTATGGCTACACCTTC
TRBJ2-5 TRBV20-1 many - CSAGFPGGKTQYF TGCAGTGCTGGCTTCCCTGGGGGAAAGACCCAGTACTTC
TRBJ2-1 TRBV20-1 - TRBD2 CSAFSGGANEQFF TGCAGTGCTTTTAGCGGGGGGGCCAATGAGCAGTTCTTC
TRBJ2-4 TRBV3-1 few - CASSAPQDGGAKNIQYF TGTGCCAGCAGCGCCCCCCAGGATGGGGGAGCCAAAAACATTCAGTACTTC
TRBJ1-2 TRBV28 - - CASSLPTRAANYGYTF TGTGCCAGCAGTTTACCTACGCGGGCTGCTAACTATGGCTACACCTTC
TRBJ2-7 TRBV27 many - CASSWAGDRYEQYF TGTGCCAGCAGTTGGGCAGGTGACAGGTACGAGCAGTACTTC
TRBJ1-5 TRBV20-1 many - CSARAGSGVQPQHF TGCAGTGCTAGAGCAGGGTCTGGAGTTCAGCCCCAGCATTTT
TRBJ2-1 TRBV24-1 - - CATSDLLRAPSSYNEQFF TGTGCCACCAGTGATTTGCTCCGGGCCCCAAGCTCCTACAATGAGCAGTTCTTC
TRBJ1-1 TRBV19 - - CASSIAINTEAFF TGTGCCAGTAGTATAGCGATCAACACTGAAGCTTTCTTT
TRBJ2-7 TRBV7-3 - - CASSLQGLALNEQYF TGTGCCAGCAGCTTACAGGGGTTAGCCCTCAATGAGCAGTACTTC